One sample yielded the 8 T cell receptor beta chains listed below, sequenced in a study of patients and donors after allogeneic stem cell transplantation. MiXCR, run by TCRdb on the RT-PCR reads, gives a single entry per CDR3 protein. The table includes about 72,000 distinct CDR3 sequences, 26% detected once. The sample taken for sequencing was blood, either unsorted or a sorted T cell fraction (not recorded which). The receptors originated from a human donor who was either an allogeneic HSCT recipient or a stem cell or donor lymphocyte infusion donor (not recorded which). It is not recorded whose cells these are; they may come from a transplant donor.

With regard to this clonotype: It may be a read error: a sequence one base away is much more abundant. This chain connects TRBV4-1 to TRBJ1-1, with D uncertain. From germline, CDR1 is MGHRA and CDR2 YSYEKL. The CDR3 has 17 amino acids. CDR3 sequence (DNA): TGCACCAGCAGCCAAGATTTACCCGGATGGACGGACACTGAAGCTTTCTTT. Amino acids: CTSSQDLPGWTDTEAFF.

This chain joins TRBV2 and TRBJ2-5, with 11 nucleotides matching TRBD2. Unmatched junction bases numbered 16, after V lost 8 bases and J lost 5 bases. CDR3 length: 17 residues. Per germline, CDR1 SNHLY and CDR2 FYNNEI. The CDR3 is CASFRGRRLAGYETQYF. The CDR3 DNA sequence: TGTGCCAGCTTTCGGGGGAGACGACTAGCGGGGTATGAGACCCAGTACTTC.

The chain carries TRBV27 and TRBJ2-4, with 10 bases matching TRBD1. With 2 bases clipped from V and 9 bases from J, the junction kept 10 bases outside the gene matches. Germline CDR1 reads MNHEY; CDR2 reads SMNVEV (reference sequence). The CDR3 extends over 16 amino acids. The chain's CDR3 is CASSLGTGVLATIQYF. As DNA, the CDR3 is TGTGCCAGCAGTTTAGGGACAGGGGTATTGGCTACCATTCAGTACTTC.

The rearrangement joins TRBV5-1 to TRBJ2-7; TRBD1 agrees at 7 bases. V trimming: 2 bases; J trimming: 4 bases; junction bases outside the gene matches: 9. The CDR3 is 15 residues long. Germline CDR1 and CDR2: SGHRS and YFSETQ. CDR3 residues: CASSLQQGRGYEQYF. The CDR3 nucleotides are TGCGCCAGCAGCTTACAACAGGGGAGAGGATACGAGCAGTACTTC. The full variable domain, rest sourced from reference TRBV5-1 and TRBJ2-7, is KAGVTQTPRYLIKTRGQQVTLSCSPISGHRSVSWYQQTPGQGLQFLFEYFSETQRNKGNFPGRFSGRQFSNSRSEMNVSTLELGDSALYLCASSLQQGRGYEQYFGPGTRLTVT.

This clonotype was detected ten times or more. V usage is TRBV12-3 or TRBV12-4 and J usage is TRBJ1-2, with D tentatively TRBD1 (6 bases). V dropped 5 bases and J dropped 5 bases, with 12 bases sitting between them. This CDR3 is 13 amino acids long. CDR3 DNA sequence: TGTGCCAGCAGTCTAGGACAGCTGTATGGCTACACCTTC. As protein: CASSLGQLYGYTF.

This clonotype was seen many times. DNA for the CDR3: TGTGCCAGCAGCTTGGAGGGTTCACCCCTCCACTTT. Amino acid sequence: CASSLEGSPLHF. The chain combines TRBV7-9 with TRBJ1-6; unclear D gene. CDR1 is SEHNR, CDR2 FQNEAQ, per germline (reference sequence). The CDR3 is 12 residues long. V lost 3 bases and J lost 9, with 6 bases in between.

This clonotype appeared once. V usage is TRBV10-3 and J usage is TRBJ2-3, with a possible D match to TRBD1 (5 bases). The CDR3 is 15 amino acids. The germline V gene encodes CDR1 ENHRY and CDR2 SYGVKD. Trimming removed 7 bases at V and 4 bases at J, with 18 bases between. CDR3 sequence: CAIIRDPLGPDTQYF. The CDR3 DNA reads TGTGCCATCATTAGAGACCCCCTGGGGCCAGATACGCAGTATTTT.

V and J are TRBV20-1 and TRBJ2-3, with D perhaps matching TRBD1 or TRBD2 (5 bases each). The CDR3 runs to 14 residues. Trimming cost V 5 bases and J 4 bases, with 16 bases left between them. Germline CDR1 is DFQATT and CDR2 is SNEGSKA (reference sequence). CDR3 bases: TGCAGTGCTCCGCCCACCGGGACCCCAGATACGCAGTATTTT. Translating gives CSAPPTGTPDTQYF.